This entry lists 22 T cell receptor beta chains sequenced from one sample in a study of CD8+ T cells in alopecia areata. RNA extraction was followed by reverse transcription into cDNA, which acted as the sequencing template. Profiling relied on immunoSEQ multiplex PCR, and the TCRdb table lists in-frame clones only, not all of them. The sample lists 95,000 to 100,000 clones, roughly three fifths seen once, with about 16% in the top ten. As to treatment: oral pan-JAK inhibitor, 5-10 mg twice daily. This sample comprised CD8+ T cells sorted from blood, obtained at roughly week 58, from a patient treated with tofacitinib. These TCRs come from a human donor with alopecia areata.

This chain uses TRBV5-1 with TRBJ1-1; D gene ambiguous. The germline V gene has CDR1 SGHRS and CDR2 YFSETQ. The CDR3 has 16 amino acids. Between the trimmed V and J ends, which lost 1 base and 7 bases, there was a span of 20 bases. This chain's CDR3 is CASSLPREGRRGEAFF. CDR3 DNA: TGCGCCAGCAGCTTGCCAAGAGAAGGGAGACGGGGTGAAGCTTTCTTT.

The CDR3 protein is CASSAGNNSPLHF. The CDR3 DNA reads TGTGCCAGCAGCGCAGGGAATAATTCACCCCTCCACTTT. The chain employs TRBV2 and TRBJ1-6, with D perhaps matching TRBD1 (5 bases). The CDR3 loop spans 13 amino acids. V lost 6 bases and J 5 bases, leaving 8 bases between the germline ends. CDR1 SNHLY and CDR2 FYNNEI come from the germline V gene.

The rearrangement uses TRBV7-2 and TRBJ1-2; no clear D. This CDR3 spans 11 amino acids. CDR1 is SGHTA, CDR2 FQGNSA, per germline. Here the CDR3 DNA reads TGTGCAACGAAGGAGAGCTATGGCTACACCTTC. Translating it yields CATKESYGYTF. The variable domain in full, with the rest retrieved from reference TRBV7-2 and TRBJ1-2, is GAGVSQSPSNKVTEKGKDVELRCDPISGHTALYWYRQSLGQGLEFLIYFQGNSAPDKSGLPSDRFSAERTGGSVSTLTIQRTQQEDSAVYLCATKESYGYTFGSGTRLTVV.

CDR3 amino acids: CASSLSGSNNEQFF. CDR3 DNA: TGCGCCAGCAGCCTATCCGGGAGCAACAATGAGCAGTTCTTC. The chain has TRBV5-1 and TRBJ2-1; TRBD2 might be the D (6 bases). The CDR3 length is 14 residues. V gave up 4 bases and J gave up 5 bases, with 13 bases separating them. In germline, CDR1 is SGHRS, CDR2 YFSETQ.

The CDR3 nucleotides are TGCGCCAGCAGCCAAGAAGGTGGGGGGGCAGGAGATACGCAGTATTTT. Amino acid sequence: CASSQEGGGAGDTQYF. This sequence joins TRBV4-1 and TRBJ2-3; D might be TRBD2 (7 bases). The germline V and J ends were trimmed by 0 bases and 5 bases, with 15 bases remaining between them. The CDR3 consists of 16 residues. Per the germline V gene, CDR1 is MGHRA and CDR2 is YSYEKL.

The chain couples TRBV29-1 to TRBJ1-2, with a weak D call TRBD1 (5 bases). With 8 bases removed from V and 6 bases from J, the gap between germline ends came to 13 bases. This CDR3 comprises 11 residues. The germline CDR1 and CDR2 sequences are SQVTM and ANQGSEA. CDR3 region: CSTETDNGYTF. DNA for the CDR3: TGCAGCACGGAGACAGACAATGGCTACACCTTC.

The chain uses TRBV9 and TRBJ1-5; D not resolved. This CDR3 spans 15 amino acids. Germline values: CDR1 SGDLS, CDR2 YYNGEE. The V end was cut by 4 bases, the J end by 4 bases, with 15 bases between. CDR3 in amino acids: CASSPFSSGNQPQHF. The CDR3 bases are TGTGCCAGCAGCCCTTTTTCTTCGGGGAATCAGCCCCAGCATTTT.

The genes are TRBV7-9 and TRBJ2-5, with a weak D call TRBD2 (6 bases). Trimming removed 6 bases at V and 1 base at J, with 15 bases between. CDR1 and CDR2 from the germline V gene are SEHNR and FQNEAQ (reference sequence). This CDR3 is built from 15 residues. CDR3 in amino acids: CASRDSGLLQETQYF. The CDR3 coding sequence is TGTGCCAGCAGAGACTCGGGACTGCTCCAAGAGACCCAGTACTTC.

In this sample, this clone turned up a few times. CDR3 sequence reads: CASSSTRGYNEQFF. The CDR3 DNA sequence: TGTGCCAGCAGCTCAACTAGGGGGTACAATGAGCAGTTCTTC. This chain joins TRBV7-9 and TRBJ2-1; D is perhaps TRBD1 (6 bases). Germline CDR1 reads SEHNR; CDR2 reads FQNEAQ (reference sequence). Trimming shortened V by 4 bases and J by 4 bases, and 11 bases separated the two germline ends. CDR3 length: 14 residues.

V usage is TRBV5-1 and J usage is TRBJ2-5; 7 bases agree with TRBD1. J lost 1 base, V lost 0 bases, and 0 bases had no gene match. The CDR3 runs to 14 residues. Germline assignment: CDR1 SGHRS and CDR2 YFSETQ. The CDR3 loop is CASSLGTGQETQYF. CDR3 sequence (DNA): TGCGCCAGCAGCTTGGGGACAGGCCAAGAGACCCAGTACTTC.

The rearrangement links TRBV7-2 to TRBJ2-7, with D tentatively TRBD2 (8 bases). V was cut by 0 bases and J by 4 bases, with 16 bases left in between. Germline loops: CDR1 SGHTA, CDR2 FQGNSA. The CDR3 sequence is 16 residues long. CDR3 nucleotide sequence: TGTGCCAGCAGCTTAGCAGCGAGCGGGGGACAGTACGAGCAGTACTTC. Its protein product is CASSLAASGGQYEQYF.

The gene calls are TRBV15 and TRBJ1-1; maybe TRBD1 (5 bases). This CDR3 region has 17 residues. Trimming shortened V by 3 bases and J by 1 base, and 18 bases separated the two germline ends. Germline assignment: CDR1 LNHNV and CDR2 YYDKDF (reference sequence). DNA for the CDR3: TGTGCCACCAGCAGCCCAATACGAGGGCAGGGGAACACTGAAGCTTTCTTT. Protein product: CATSSPIRGQGNTEAFF.

This chain links TRBV7-9 with TRBJ2-1, with a weak D call TRBD2 (6 bases). With 1 base removed from V and 7 bases from J, the gap between germline ends came to 8 bases. This CDR3 has 13 amino acids. Germline lookup yields CDR1 SEHNR and CDR2 FQNEAQ (reference sequence). CDR3 protein: CASSLGGTNEQFF. Here the CDR3 DNA reads TGTGCCAGCAGCTTAGGCGGGACTAATGAGCAGTTCTTC.

V is TRBV9 and J is TRBJ2-5, with D unresolved. Germline CDR1 SGDLS, CDR2 YYNGEE. This CDR3 is built from 14 residues. Trimming took off 0 bases at V and 2 bases at J, with 8 bases between the two ends. The CDR3 is CASSVDTEQETQYF. Here the CDR3 DNA reads TGTGCCAGCAGCGTAGATACGGAACAAGAGACCCAGTACTTC.

The chain carries TRBV19 and TRBJ2-4; D possibly corresponds to TRBD2 (6 bases). The germline V gene has CDR1 LNHDA and CDR2 SQIVND (reference sequence). V lost 3 bases and J 7 bases, leaving 19 bases between the germline ends. The CDR3 is 16 residues long. CDR3 in DNA: TGTGCCAGTAGTATTGGCGGGGCAGGGATCGCGAACATTCAGTACTTC. It yields the protein CASSIGGAGIANIQYF.

The chain uses TRBV5-1 and TRBJ2-5; D gene ambiguous. The CDR3 runs 16 residues. Trimming cost V 0 bases and J 5 bases, with 17 bases left between them. The germline V gene encodes CDR1 SGHRS and CDR2 YFSETQ. The CDR3 region is CASSLDGLSNRETQYF. The CDR3 DNA is TGCGCCAGCAGCTTGGATGGGCTCTCGAATCGGGAGACCCAGTACTTC. The whole variable domain, filled in from reference TRBV5-1 and TRBJ2-5, reads KAGVTQTPRYLIKTRGQQVTLSCSPISGHRSVSWYQQTPGQGLQFLFEYFSETQRNKGNFPGRFSGRQFSNSRSEMNVSTLELGDSALYLCASSLDGLSNRETQYFGPGTRLLVL.

The rearrangement links TRBV15 to TRBJ1-5, with D possibly being TRBD1 (5 bases). The V end was cut by 5 bases, the J end by 6 bases, with 14 bases between. Germline CDR1 reads LNHNV; CDR2 reads YYDKDF (reference sequence). CDR3 length equals 14 residues. DNA of the CDR3: TGTGCCACCAGCTGGCAGGGCGGGAGTCAGCCCCAGCATTTT. Amino acid sequence: CATSWQGGSQPQHF.

The sample holds one count of this clone. The rearrangement uses TRBV27 and TRBJ2-7; D ambiguous. The V gene's germline CDR1 is MNHEY and CDR2 SMNVEV (reference sequence). The CDR3 is 14 residues long. Trimming left V 7 bases short and J 4 bases short, with 17 bases between. The CDR3 DNA is TGTGCCAGCACCCAGGACCCTTGTCCTTACGAGCAGTACTTC. This encodes CASTQDPCPYEQYF.

This clone was observed a few times. The chain uses TRBV7-9 and TRBJ2-1, with no clear D. CDR3 size: 13 residues. Trimming stripped 4 bases from V and 3 bases from J, with 7 bases between. Per germline, CDR1 SEHNR and CDR2 FQNEAQ (reference sequence). The CDR3 here is CASSSTLYNEQFF. Written as DNA, the CDR3 is TGTGCCAGCAGCTCAACTCTCTACAATGAGCAGTTCTTC.

The chain carries TRBV7-6 and TRBJ2-1; either TRBD1 or TRBD2 may supply D (5 bases each). The germline gives CDR1 SGHVS, CDR2 FNYEAQ. The CDR3 loop spans 15 amino acids. Trimming stripped 8 bases from V and 9 bases from J, with 23 bases between. CDR3: CASGDGTEDLSEQFF. In DNA form, the CDR3 reads TGTGCCAGCGGGGACGGGACCGAGGATTTGTCTGAGCAGTTCTTC.

This clone came up once. The chain employs TRBV7-9 and TRBJ2-7; no reliable D call. From germline, CDR1 is SEHNR and CDR2 FQNEAQ (reference sequence). Trimming cost V 1 base and J 2 bases, with 3 bases left between them. The CDR3 extends over 12 amino acids. CDR3 nucleotide sequence: TGTGCCAGCAGCTTAGTTCCCTACGAGCAGTACTTC. The encoded protein is CASSLVPYEQYF.

CDR3 protein: CASTNLIAASYNEQFF. As DNA, the CDR3 is TGTGCCAGCACCAACCTGATAGCGGCCTCCTACAATGAGCAGTTCTTC. The chain combines TRBV6-6 with TRBJ2-1; D is possibly TRBD2 (6 bases). This CDR3 region has 16 residues. The germline V gene encodes CDR1 MNHNY and CDR2 SVGAGI (reference sequence). With 7 bases removed from V and 0 bases from J, the gap between germline ends came to 16 bases.